This T cell receptor beta chain was sequenced for a study of shared clonotypes between healthy human individuals. As concerns this clone: Its antigen remains unidentified.

The study's findings and limits: Larger estimated richness was generally seen in naive subsets than in memory subsets.

The ends lost 1 base at V and 2 bases at J; junction bases unmatched: 9. CDR3 length: 19 residues. CDR1 and CDR2 from the germline V gene are KGHSH and LQKENI. The test was conducted at deep level. Repertoires were generated with immunoSEQ multiplex PCR, while TCRdb's copy carries only in-frame clones and drops some. The table has some 1.4 million clones, roughly 96% seen once. Healthy adults negative for HIV, lacking recent acute infections or vaccinations, served as donors. Among the donors, all were Caucasian adults who lived in Nashville, Tennessee. The genes are TRBV18 and TRBJ2-6, with 9 positions matching TRBD1. The TCR comes from a man under 40 in good health. Sequencing was performed on naive CD4+ T cells sorted from blood. Subset noted: CD45RA+ positively selected. The CDR3 DNA follows: TGTGCCAGCTCACCACGACCGGGACAGGGAAAGACTGGGGCCAACGTCCTGACTTTC. It specifies CASSPRPGQGKTGANVLTF.